This paragraph covers one T cell receptor beta chain sequence. This specimen belongs to a study of blood T cell repertoires in COVID-19. Study in general: Material from acute and convalescent COVID-19 was sourced from the United States, Italy and Spain. The cDNA or gDNA used as material had been derived from T cells, B-cell-depleted T cells, or PBMCs.

Per the original data handling: Nucleated cell number was recorded as an estimate derived from reference gene primer amplification. TCRdb's copy holds only in-frame clones and misses some; the assay was immunoSEQ multiplex PCR. The D gene and trimming were derived from the DNA, and the V and J assignments and clone size from that table. The sample includes about 56,000 clones, about 90% of them seen just once. V lost 5 bases to trimming and J lost 8 bases; unmatched junction nucleotides: 3. This CDR3 region has 13 residues. CDR1 is MNHEY and CDR2 is SVGEGT in the germline V gene. The gene calls are TRBV6-2 or TRBV6-3 and TRBJ2-2; the match to TRBD2 covers 9 bases. This receptor was identified in a human donor in a cohort sampled during active COVID-19. Source material: peripheral blood. CDR3 DNA: TGTGCCAGCAGTACCCTAGCGGGGGGGGAGCTGTTTTTT. Protein sequence: CASSTLAGGELFF.